The T cell receptor (beta chain) under discussion was sequenced for a study of shared clonotypes between healthy human individuals. Study-level information: Donors had three CD4 naive, three CD4 memory, two CD8 naive and one CD8 memory plate apiece. Study-wide results and limits: The diversity represented, both genetic and in exposure history, was limited by few donors. In several donors, about 5% of naive CD4 clonotypes appeared in common.

This table comes from immunoSEQ multiplex PCR, and its TCRdb copy is limited to in-frame clones, with some not included. The sample gives 550,000 to 800,000 clones, about nine tenths of which show up once; 34% is in the top ten. Germline V gene sequence: CDR1 MDHEN, CDR2 SYDVKM. The CDR3 is made up of 14 amino acids. Note on this clone: Its antigen is undetermined. Given a much more abundant clone one base away, this may be a read error.

The TCR comes from a man younger than 30 in good health. Some clones in this sample may be carry-over from other donors' samples. The sequenced sample consisted of memory CD8+ T cells from PBMCs. The subset here: CD45RO+ cells pooled with CCR7-negative TemRA cells. The chain couples TRBV28 to TRBJ2-5, with 7 bases matching TRBD1. The DNA end is a closer match to TRBJ2-7, so the J assignment may be wrong. CDR3 sequence reads: CASSGRDSSYEQYF. The CDR3, as DNA: TGTGCCAGCAGTGGCCGGGACAGCTCCTACGAGCAGTACTTC.